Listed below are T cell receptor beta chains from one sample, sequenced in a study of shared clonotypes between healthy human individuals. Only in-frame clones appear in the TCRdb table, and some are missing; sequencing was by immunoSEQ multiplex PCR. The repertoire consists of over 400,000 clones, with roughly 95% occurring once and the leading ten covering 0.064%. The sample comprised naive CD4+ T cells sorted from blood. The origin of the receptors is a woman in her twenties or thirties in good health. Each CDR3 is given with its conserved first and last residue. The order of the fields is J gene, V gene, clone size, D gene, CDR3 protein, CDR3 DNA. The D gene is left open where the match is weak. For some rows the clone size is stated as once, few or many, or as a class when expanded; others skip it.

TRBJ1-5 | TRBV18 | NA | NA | CASSPWGDQPQHF | TGTGCCAGCTCACCCTGGGGGGATCAGCCCCAGCATTTT
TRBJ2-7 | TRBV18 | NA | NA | CASSPPNRAVPYEQYF | TGTGCCAGCTCACCACCGAACAGAGCTGTTCCCTACGAGCAGTACTTC
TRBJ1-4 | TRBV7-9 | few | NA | CASSFARLREKLFF | TGTGCCAGCAGCTTTGCCCGGCTGAGGGAAAAACTGTTTTTT
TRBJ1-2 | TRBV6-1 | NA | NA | CASSGNMRVSYGYTF | TGTGCCAGCAGTGGCAATATGCGGGTGAGCTATGGCTACACCTTC
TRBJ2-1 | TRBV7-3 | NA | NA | CASSSDNEQFF | TGTGCCAGCAGCTCGGACAATGAGCAGTTCTTC
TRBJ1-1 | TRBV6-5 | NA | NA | CASSYSNSGTREAFF | TGTGCCAGCAGTTACTCCAACTCCGGGACACGTGAAGCTTTCTTT
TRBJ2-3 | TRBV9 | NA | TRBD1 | CASSVVGQPPDTQYF | TGTGCCAGCAGCGTAGTGGGACAGCCCCCCGATACGCAGTATTTT
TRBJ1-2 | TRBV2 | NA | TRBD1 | CASSGLTGTYGYTF | TGTGCCAGCAGTGGCTTGACAGGGACCTATGGCTACACCTTC
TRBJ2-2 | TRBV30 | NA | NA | CAWRAVNTGELFF | TGTGCCTGGAGGGCCGTGAACACCGGGGAGCTGTTTTTT
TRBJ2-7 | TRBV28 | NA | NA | CASSKSLPRSYEQYF | TGTGCCAGCAGTAAAAGCCTTCCTCGCTCCTACGAGCAGTACTTC
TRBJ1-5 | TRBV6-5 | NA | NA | CASKRDVGSNQPQHF | TGTGCCAGCAAAAGGGATGTGGGTAGCAATCAGCCCCAGCATTTT
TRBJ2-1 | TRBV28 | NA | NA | CASSSVPGKGGNEQFF | TGTGCCAGCAGTTCTGTTCCGGGAAAGGGCGGCAATGAGCAGTTCTTC
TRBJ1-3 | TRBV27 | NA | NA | CASSLRLGNTIYF | TGTGCCAGCAGTTTAAGGTTGGGAAACACCATATATTTT
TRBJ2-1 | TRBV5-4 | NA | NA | CASSLPSTNNEQFF | TGTGCCAGCAGCTTGCCTAGCACAAACAATGAGCAGTTCTTC
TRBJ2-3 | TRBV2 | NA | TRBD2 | CASRLAGGSDTQYF | TGTGCCAGCAGGTTAGCGGGAGGGTCAGATACGCAGTATTTT
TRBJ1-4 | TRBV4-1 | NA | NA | CASSPPWRKSDEKLFF | TGCGCCAGCAGCCCTCCCTGGAGAAAAAGTGACGAAAAACTGTTTTTT
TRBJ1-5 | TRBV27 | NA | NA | CASSPDRGHNQPQHF | TGTGCCAGCAGCCCGGACAGAGGCCACAATCAGCCCCAGCATTTT
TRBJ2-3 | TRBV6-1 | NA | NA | CASGYTDTQYF | TGTGCCAGCGGATACACAGATACGCAGTATTTT
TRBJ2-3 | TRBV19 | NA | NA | CASRGQHSWTDTQYF | TGTGCCAGTAGAGGACAGCATAGTTGGACAGATACGCAGTATTTT
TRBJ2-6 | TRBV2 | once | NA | CASSEFGGQYGANVLTF | TGTGCCAGCAGTGAATTCGGGGGCCAATATGGGGCCAACGTCCTGACTTTC
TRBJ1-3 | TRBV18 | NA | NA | CASSPSDQRSGNTIYF | TGTGCCAGCTCACCATCGGACCAGAGGAGTGGAAACACCATATATTTT
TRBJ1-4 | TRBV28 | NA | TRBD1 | CASSEGARAKLFF | TGTGCCAGCAGCGAGGGGGCCCGGGCAAAACTGTTTTTT
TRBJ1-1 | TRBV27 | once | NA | CASSQLGTPVVNTEAFF | TGTGCCAGCAGCCAGCTCGGGACTCCGGTTGTGAACACTGAAGCTTTCTTT
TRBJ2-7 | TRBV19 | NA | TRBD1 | CASSRQGKGEQYF | TGTGCCAGTAGCCGACAGGGGAAAGGCGAGCAGTACTTC
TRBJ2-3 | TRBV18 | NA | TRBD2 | CASSPVLAETDTQYF | TGTGCCAGCTCACCAGTCCTAGCGGAGACAGATACGCAGTATTTT
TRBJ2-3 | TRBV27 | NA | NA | CASSLLGAPEADTQYF | TGTGCCAGCAGTTTATTAGGGGCGCCAGAGGCAGATACGCAGTATTTT
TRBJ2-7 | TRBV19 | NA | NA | CASSVRVSYEQYF | TGTGCCAGTAGCGTCAGGGTCTCCTACGAGCAGTACTTC
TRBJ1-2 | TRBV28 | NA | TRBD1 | CASSLSGQGFNYGYTF | TGTGCCAGCAGTTTATCCGGACAGGGATTTAACTATGGCTACACCTTC
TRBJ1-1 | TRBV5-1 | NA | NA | CASRLSRAPGTEAFF | TGCGCCAGCAGGCTATCCCGGGCCCCCGGCACTGAAGCTTTCTTT
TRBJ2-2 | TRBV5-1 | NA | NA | CASSQGDAGELFF | TGCGCCAGCAGCCAGGGAGATGCCGGGGAGCTGTTTTTT
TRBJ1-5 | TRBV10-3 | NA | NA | CAISVQGSQPQHF | TGTGCCATCAGTGTACAGGGCTCTCAGCCCCAGCATTTT
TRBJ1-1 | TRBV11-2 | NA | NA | CASSLMAGEGEAFF | TGTGCCAGCAGCTTAATGGCAGGGGAGGGTGAAGCTTTCTTT
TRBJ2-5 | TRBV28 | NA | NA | CASSPKLGQTEQYF | TGTGCCAGCAGTCCCAAGCTCGGACAGACGGAGCAGTACTTC
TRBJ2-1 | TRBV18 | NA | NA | CASSPGDLGYNEQFF | TGTGCCAGCTCACCAGGGGACCTGGGGTACAATGAGCAGTTCTTC